This is a list of T cell receptor beta chains from one sample in a study of control samples from healthy donors and cancer patients. Libraries were prepared by immunoSEQ multiplex PCR; TCRdb keeps only in-frame clonotypes and omits some of them. The profile shows tens of thousands of clones, over 65% of them singletons. The sample taken for sequencing was blood. These receptors were taken from a man aged 60 to 75 in good health. Both conserved end residues are part of each CDR3. The order of the fields is J gene, clone size, V gene, CDR3 protein. Clone sizes are given selectively: once, few, many, or a class where the clone is expanded.

j_call: TRBJ2-1; clone_size: .; v_call: TRBV11-3; cdr3_aa: CASSSGLVSYNEQFF
j_call: TRBJ2-6; clone_size: .; v_call: TRBV5-1; cdr3_aa: CASSLLTGSGANVLTF
j_call: TRBJ1-6; clone_size: few; v_call: TRBV11-2; cdr3_aa: CASSPEVRSSLHF
j_call: TRBJ1-1; clone_size: .; v_call: TRBV6-5; cdr3_aa: CASSYSLRQGNTEAFF
j_call: TRBJ1-2; clone_size: .; v_call: TRBV27; cdr3_aa: CASSLQGSAYSGYTF
j_call: TRBJ2-3; clone_size: .; v_call: TRBV6-6; cdr3_aa: CASSYPRGGATDTQYF
j_call: TRBJ2-4; clone_size: .; v_call: TRBV21-1; cdr3_aa: CASSSQLATAKKNIQYF
j_call: TRBJ1-6; clone_size: .; v_call: TRBV6-5; cdr3_aa: CASSLTGNNSPLHF
j_call: TRBJ2-7; clone_size: .; v_call: TRBV3-1/TRBV3-2; cdr3_aa: CASSQSLGGGEFYEQYF
j_call: TRBJ2-3; clone_size: .; v_call: TRBV24-1; cdr3_aa: CATSDPPLHAQYF
j_call: TRBJ2-7; clone_size: .; v_call: TRBV5-6; cdr3_aa: CASSKDRTRPSAEQYF
j_call: TRBJ1-3; clone_size: .; v_call: TRBV28; cdr3_aa: CASSPPPDSGNTIYF
j_call: TRBJ1-2; clone_size: .; v_call: TRBV7-2; cdr3_aa: CASSPGFSNYGYTF
j_call: TRBJ2-2; clone_size: few; v_call: TRBV14; cdr3_aa: CASSTLPGPPVFF
j_call: TRBJ1-2; clone_size: .; v_call: TRBV7-2; cdr3_aa: CASSPDRNYGYTF